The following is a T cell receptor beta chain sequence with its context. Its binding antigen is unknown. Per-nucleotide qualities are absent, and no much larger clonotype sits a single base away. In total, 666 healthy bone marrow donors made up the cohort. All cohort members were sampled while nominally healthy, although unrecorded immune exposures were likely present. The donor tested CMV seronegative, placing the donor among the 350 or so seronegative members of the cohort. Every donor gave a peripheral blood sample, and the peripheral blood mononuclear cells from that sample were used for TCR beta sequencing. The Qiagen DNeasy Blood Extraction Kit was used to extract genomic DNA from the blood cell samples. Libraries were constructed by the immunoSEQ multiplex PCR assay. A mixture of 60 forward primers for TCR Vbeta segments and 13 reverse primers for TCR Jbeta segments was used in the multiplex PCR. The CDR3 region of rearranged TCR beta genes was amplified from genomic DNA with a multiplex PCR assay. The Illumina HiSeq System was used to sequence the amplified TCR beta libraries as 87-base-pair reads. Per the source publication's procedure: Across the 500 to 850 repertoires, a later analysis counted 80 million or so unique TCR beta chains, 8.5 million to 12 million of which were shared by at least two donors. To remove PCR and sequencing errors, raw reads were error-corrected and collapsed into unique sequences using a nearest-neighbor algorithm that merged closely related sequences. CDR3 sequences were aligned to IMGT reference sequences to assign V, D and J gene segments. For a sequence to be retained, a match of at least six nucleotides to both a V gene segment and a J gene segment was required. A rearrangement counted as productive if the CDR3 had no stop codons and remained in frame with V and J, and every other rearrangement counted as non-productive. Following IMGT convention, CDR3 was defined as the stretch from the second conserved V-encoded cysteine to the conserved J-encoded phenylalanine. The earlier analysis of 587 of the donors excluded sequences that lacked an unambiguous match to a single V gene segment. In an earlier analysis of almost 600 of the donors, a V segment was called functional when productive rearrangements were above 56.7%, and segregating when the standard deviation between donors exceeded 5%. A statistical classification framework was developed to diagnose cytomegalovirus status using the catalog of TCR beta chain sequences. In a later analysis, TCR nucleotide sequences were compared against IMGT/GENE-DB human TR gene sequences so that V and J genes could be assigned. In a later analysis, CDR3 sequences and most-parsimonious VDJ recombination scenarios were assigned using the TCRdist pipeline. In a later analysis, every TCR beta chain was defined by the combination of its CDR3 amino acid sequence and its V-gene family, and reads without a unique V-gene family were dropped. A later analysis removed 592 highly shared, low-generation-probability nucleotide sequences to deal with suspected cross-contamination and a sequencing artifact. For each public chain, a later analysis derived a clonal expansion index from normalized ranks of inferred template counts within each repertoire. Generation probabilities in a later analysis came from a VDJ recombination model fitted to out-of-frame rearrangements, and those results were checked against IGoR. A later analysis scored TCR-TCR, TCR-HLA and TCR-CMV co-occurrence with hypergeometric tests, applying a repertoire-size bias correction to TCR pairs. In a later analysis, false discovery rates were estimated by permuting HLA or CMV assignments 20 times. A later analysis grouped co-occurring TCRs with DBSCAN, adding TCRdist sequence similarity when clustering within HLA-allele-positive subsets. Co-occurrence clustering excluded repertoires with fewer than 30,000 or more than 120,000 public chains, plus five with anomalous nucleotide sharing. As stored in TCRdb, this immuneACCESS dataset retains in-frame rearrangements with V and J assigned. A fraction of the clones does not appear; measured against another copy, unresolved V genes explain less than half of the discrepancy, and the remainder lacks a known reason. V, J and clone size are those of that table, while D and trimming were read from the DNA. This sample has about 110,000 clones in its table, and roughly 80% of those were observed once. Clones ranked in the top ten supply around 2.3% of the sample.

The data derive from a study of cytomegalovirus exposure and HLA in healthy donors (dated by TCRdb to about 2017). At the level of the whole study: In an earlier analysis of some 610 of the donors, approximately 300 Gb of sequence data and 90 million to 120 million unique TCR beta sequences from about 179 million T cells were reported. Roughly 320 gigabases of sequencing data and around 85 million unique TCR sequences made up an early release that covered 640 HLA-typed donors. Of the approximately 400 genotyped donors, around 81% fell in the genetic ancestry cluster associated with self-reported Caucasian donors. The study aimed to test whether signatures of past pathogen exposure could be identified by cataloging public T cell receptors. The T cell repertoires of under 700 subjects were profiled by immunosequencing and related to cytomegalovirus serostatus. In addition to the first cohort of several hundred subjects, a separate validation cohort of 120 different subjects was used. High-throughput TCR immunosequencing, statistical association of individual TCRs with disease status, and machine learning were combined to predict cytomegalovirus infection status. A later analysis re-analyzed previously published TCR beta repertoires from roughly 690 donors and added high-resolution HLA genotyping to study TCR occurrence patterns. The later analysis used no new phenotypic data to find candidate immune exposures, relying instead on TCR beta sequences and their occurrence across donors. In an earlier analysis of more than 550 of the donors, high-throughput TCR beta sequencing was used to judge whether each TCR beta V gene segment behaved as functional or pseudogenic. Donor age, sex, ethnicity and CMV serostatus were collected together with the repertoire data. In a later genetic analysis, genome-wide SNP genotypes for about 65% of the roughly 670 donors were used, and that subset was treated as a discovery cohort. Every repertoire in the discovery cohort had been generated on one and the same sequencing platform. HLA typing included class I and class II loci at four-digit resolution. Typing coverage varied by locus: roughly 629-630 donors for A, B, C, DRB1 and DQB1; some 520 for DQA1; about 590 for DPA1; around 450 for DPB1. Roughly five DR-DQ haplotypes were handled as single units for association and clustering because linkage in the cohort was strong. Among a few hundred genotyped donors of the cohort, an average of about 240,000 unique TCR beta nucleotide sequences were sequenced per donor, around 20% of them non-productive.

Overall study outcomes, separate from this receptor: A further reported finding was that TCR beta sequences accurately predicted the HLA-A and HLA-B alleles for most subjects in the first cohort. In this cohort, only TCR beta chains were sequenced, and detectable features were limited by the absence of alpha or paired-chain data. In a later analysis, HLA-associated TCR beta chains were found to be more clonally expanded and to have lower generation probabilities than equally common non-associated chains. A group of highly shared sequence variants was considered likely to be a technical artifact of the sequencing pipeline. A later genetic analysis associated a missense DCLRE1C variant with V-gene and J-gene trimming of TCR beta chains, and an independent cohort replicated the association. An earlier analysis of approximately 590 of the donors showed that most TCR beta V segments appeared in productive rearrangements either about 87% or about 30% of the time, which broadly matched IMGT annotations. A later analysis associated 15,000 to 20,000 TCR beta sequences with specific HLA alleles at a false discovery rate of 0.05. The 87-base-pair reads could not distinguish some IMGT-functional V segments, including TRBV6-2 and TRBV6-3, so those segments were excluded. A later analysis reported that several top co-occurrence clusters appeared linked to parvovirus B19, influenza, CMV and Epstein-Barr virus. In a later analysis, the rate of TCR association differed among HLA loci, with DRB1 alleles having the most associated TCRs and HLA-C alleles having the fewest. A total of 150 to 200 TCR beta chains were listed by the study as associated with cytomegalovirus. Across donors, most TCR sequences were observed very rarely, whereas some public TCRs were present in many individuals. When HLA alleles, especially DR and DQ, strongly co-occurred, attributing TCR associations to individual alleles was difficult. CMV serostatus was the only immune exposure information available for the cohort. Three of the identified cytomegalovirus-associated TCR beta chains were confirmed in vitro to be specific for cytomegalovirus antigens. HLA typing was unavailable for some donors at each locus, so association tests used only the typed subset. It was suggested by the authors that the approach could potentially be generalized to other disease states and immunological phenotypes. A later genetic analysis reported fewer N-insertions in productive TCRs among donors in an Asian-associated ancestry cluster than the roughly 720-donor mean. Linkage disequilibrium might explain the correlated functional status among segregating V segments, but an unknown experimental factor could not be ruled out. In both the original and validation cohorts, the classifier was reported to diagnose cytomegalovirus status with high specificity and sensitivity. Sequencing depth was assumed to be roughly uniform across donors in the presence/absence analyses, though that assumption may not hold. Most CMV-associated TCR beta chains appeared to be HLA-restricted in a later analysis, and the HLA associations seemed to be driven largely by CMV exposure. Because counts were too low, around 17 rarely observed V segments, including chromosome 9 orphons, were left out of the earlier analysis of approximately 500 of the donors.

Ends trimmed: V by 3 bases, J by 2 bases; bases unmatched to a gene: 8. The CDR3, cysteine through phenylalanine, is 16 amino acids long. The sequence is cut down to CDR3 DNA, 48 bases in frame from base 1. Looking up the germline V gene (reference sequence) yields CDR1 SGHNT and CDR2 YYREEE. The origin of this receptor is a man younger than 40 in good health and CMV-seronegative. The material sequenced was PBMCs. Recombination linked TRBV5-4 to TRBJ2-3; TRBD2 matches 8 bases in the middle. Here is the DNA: TGTGCCAGCAGCTCTTTATTGCGGGGGGCCACAGATACGCAGTATTTT. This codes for CASSSLLRGATDTQYF.